This TCR beta chain derives from a study of blood T cell repertoires in COVID-19. Study background: Italy, Spain and the United States were the sources of the convalescent and acute COVID-19 samples. The analysed material was cDNA or gDNA that came from T cells, B-cell-depleted T cells, or PBMCs.

This CDR3 is 14 amino acids long. CDR1 and CDR2 from the germline V gene are MNHEY and SVGAGI. V was shortened by 0 bases and J by 5 bases, with 10 bases between the two germline ends. Source study methods: Cell counts per sample came from amplifying reference gene primers. Here immunoSEQ multiplex PCR was the method, and the copy in TCRdb shows in-frame clones only, minus some. V and J calls and clone size are those listed in that table; D and trimming were worked out from the DNA. The table lists 45,000 to 55,000 clones, about nine tenths of them singletons. The receptor was isolated from a human donor in a cohort sampled during active COVID-19. The V call is TRBV6-5, the J call TRBJ2-5, with D maybe TRBD2 (5 bases). The specimen was peripheral blood. In DNA form, the CDR3 reads TGTGCCAGCAGTTACTCGATCCAGCGGGAGACCCAGTACTTC. Amino acid sequence: CASSYSIQRETQYF.